Below are 21 T cell receptor beta chains sequenced from a single sample in a study of response to subunit inactivated influenza vaccine. TCRdb fed the RT-PCR reads into MiXCR, producing one record per CDR3 protein. The repertoire includes around 850,000 distinct CDR3 sequences, less than 20% of them detected once, and around 9.9% sits in the top ten. This specimen was PBMCs from blood, taken more than 4 days after vaccination. Receptor source: a man aged 45-60 years who received an inactivated influenza vaccine.

With respect to this clonotype: Germline is not matched at one junction end, which may reflect a read error. The J gene is TRBJ2-7, the V gene TRBV20-1, with D possibly called TRBD1 or TRBD2 (5 bases each). This CDR3 has 15 amino acids. Per germline, CDR1 DFQATT and CDR2 SNEGSKA (reference sequence). CDR3 region: CSASRAGRVLNEQHF. The CDR3, as DNA: TGCAGTGCTAGTCGTGCGGGCAGGGTCTTGAACGAGCAGCACTTC.

At least ten counts were recorded for this clonotype. The gene calls are TRBV5-1 and TRBJ1-1; D remains ambiguous. The ends were cut back, 1 base at V and 3 bases at J, with 10 bases in the middle. The CDR3 covers 14 residues. CDR1 is SGHRS and CDR2 is YFSETQ in the germline V gene. The CDR3 coding sequence is TGCGCCAGCAGCTTGTGGGCGATGGACACTGAAGCTTTCTTT. Translation gives CASSLWAMDTEAFF.

The rearrangement links TRBV6-2 or TRBV6-3 to TRBJ2-7; 8 bases map to TRBD1. The CDR3 loop spans 14 amino acids. The V gene end was trimmed by 6 bases and the J gene end by 2 bases; junction bases not matched to a gene: 6. Germline values: CDR1 MNHEY, CDR2 SVGEGT. The CDR3 DNA follows: TGTGCCAGCAGGGAACCGGGACAGGCCTACGAGCAGTACTTC. Its translation is CASREPGQAYEQYF.

This clonotype was detected ten times or more. V usage is TRBV29-1 and J usage is TRBJ2-1; 10 nucleotides line up with TRBD2. The trim removed 0 bases at V and 7 bases at J, leaving 12 bases unmatched. The CDR3 contains 17 residues. Looked up from germline, CDR1 is SQVTM and CDR2 is ANQGSEA. Here the CDR3 reads CSVEEFEREGRGNEQFF. Here the CDR3 DNA reads TGCAGCGTTGAAGAGTTCGAGCGGGAGGGTCGGGGGAATGAGCAGTTCTTC.

This clonotype was seen a few times. The V call is TRBV27, the J call TRBJ2-5; D tentatively fits TRBD1 or TRBD2 (5 bases each). The CDR3 consists of 15 residues. The germline CDR1 and CDR2 sequences are MNHEY and SMNVEV (reference sequence). V lost 5 bases and J 4 bases, leaving 17 bases between the germline ends. The CDR3 DNA reads as TGTGCCAGCAGTCTCTCCACCCAGGGACGAGAGACCCAGTACTTC. Its protein product is CASSLSTQGRETQYF.

This clonotype was seen more than once but under ten times. The chain uses TRBV7-2 and TRBJ1-3; a weak D match, TRBD1 (6 bases). The V end lost 3 bases, the J end lost 1 base, and 16 bases lay between the germline ends. The CDR3 is made up of 17 amino acids. Germline CDR1 and CDR2: SGHTA and FQGNSA. The CDR3 region has the DNA TGTGCCAGCAGCTTCGCGTCGACAGGAGGATCTGGAAACACCATATATTTT. As protein: CASSFASTGGSGNTIYF. Supplemented by reference TRBV7-2 and TRBJ1-3, the full variable domain reads GAGVSQSPSNKVTEKGKDVELRCDPISGHTALYWYRQSLGQGLEFLIYFQGNSAPDKSGLPSDRFSAERTGGSVSTLTIQRTQQEDSAVYLCASSFASTGGSGNTIYFGEGSWLTVV.

This clonotype was recorded a few times. This sequence joins TRBV20-1 and TRBJ2-2; D unresolved. The V and J ends lost 3 bases and 7 bases respectively, with 12 bases between them. This CDR3 contains 13 residues. Germline V gives CDR1 DFQATT, CDR2 SNEGSKA (reference sequence). The CDR3 loop reads CSASGVNGGELFF. CDR3 nucleotides: TGCAGTGCTAGCGGCGTCAACGGCGGGGAGCTGTTTTTT.

This clonotype has ten or more counts. The chain has TRBV20-1 and TRBJ1-2, with D unresolved. The germline V gene encodes CDR1 DFQATT and CDR2 SNEGSKA (reference sequence). This CDR3 comprises 13 residues. V lost 6 bases and J lost 3, with 14 bases in between. CDR3 loop: CSAERGDDYGYTF. The CDR3 bases are TGCAGTGCCGAGCGTGGAGACGACTATGGCTACACCTTC.

The genes are TRBV5-1 and TRBJ2-1, with 9 bases matching TRBD2. Germline-derived CDR1 and CDR2 are SGHRS and YFSETQ. Trimming at V came to 4 bases and at J to 0 bases, leaving 11 bases not matched to a gene. The CDR3 totals 18 residues. Here the CDR3 reads CASSPRTAGGFSYNEQFF. Here the CDR3 DNA reads TGCGCCAGCAGCCCTAGGACAGCGGGGGGTTTCTCCTACAATGAGCAGTTCTTC.

V gene TRBV12-3 or TRBV12-4 combines with J gene TRBJ2-7; no clear D. The V end was cut by 4 bases, the J end by 6 bases, with 13 bases between. The CDR3 runs 13 residues. The CDR3 is CASSSPSNSEQYF. The CDR3 DNA reads as TGTGCCAGCAGTTCACCAAGTAACTCCGAGCAGTACTTC.

The chain is built from TRBV5-5 and TRBJ1-3, with 9 bases lining up with TRBD1. CDR1 and CDR2 from the germline V gene are SGHKS and YYEKEE (reference sequence). The CDR3 contains 15 residues. V was clipped by 3 bases and J by 2 bases; unmatched bases: 3. CDR3 region: CASSWGQGTGNTIYF. The CDR3 region has the DNA TGTGCCAGCAGCTGGGGACAGGGAACTGGAAACACCATATATTTT.

This clonotype was found a few times. The chain couples TRBV20-1 to TRBJ2-7, with TRBD1 as a possible D gene (5 bases). V dropped 1 base and J dropped 2 bases, with 9 bases sitting between them. The CDR3 extends over 13 amino acids. Germline V CDR1 and CDR2: DFQATT, SNEGSKA (reference sequence). The CDR3 protein is CSARAQGTYEQYF. CDR3 sequence (DNA): TGCAGTGCTAGAGCCCAGGGCACCTACGAGCAGTACTTC.

This clonotype was observed a few times. This chain links TRBV2 with TRBJ2-1, with 8 bases fitting TRBD2. Trimming took 2 bases from V and 2 from J; bases not matched to a gene: 5. Germline CDR1 reads SNHLY; CDR2 reads FYNNEI. The CDR3 covers 16 residues. DNA of the CDR3: TGTGCCAGCAGTGAACTCGCGGGAGGTCCCTACAATGAGCAGTTCTTC. Amino acids: CASSELAGGPYNEQFF.

The sample holds a few counts of this clonotype. This chain connects TRBV9 to TRBJ2-2, with D unclear. V was trimmed by 0 bases and J by 7 bases, leaving 4 bases between them. Germline V gene data show CDR1 as SGDLS and CDR2 as YYNGEE. The CDR3 runs to 12 residues. The CDR3 region is CASSVAVGELFF. CDR3 nucleotide sequence: TGTGCCAGCAGCGTAGCGGTCGGGGAGCTGTTTTTT.

The chain couples TRBV5-1 to TRBJ2-7; D is possibly TRBD2 (6 bases). The CDR3 is 16 residues long. Germline assignment: CDR1 SGHRS and CDR2 YFSETQ. The germline V and J ends were trimmed by 4 bases and 0 bases, with 17 bases remaining between them. The CDR3: CASSPGVGGASYEQYF. The CDR3 DNA reads TGCGCCAGCAGCCCTGGAGTTGGCGGGGCCTCCTACGAGCAGTACTTC.

The chain has TRBV4-1 and TRBJ2-1, with 8 bases identical to TRBD2. Germline CDR1 MGHRA, CDR2 YSYEKL. The CDR3 totals 19 residues. J was trimmed by 6 bases and V by 5 bases; bases with no gene match: 21. The CDR3 here is CASSAEGLERGRPGNEQFF. Here the CDR3 DNA reads TGCGCCAGCAGCGCTGAGGGTCTCGAGCGGGGGAGACCTGGCAATGAGCAGTTCTTC.

This clonotype was seen a handful of times. The rearrangement uses TRBV3-1 and TRBJ1-3, with D possibly matching TRBD1 (6 bases). This CDR3 spans 19 amino acids. V gave up 8 bases and J gave up 1 base, with 27 bases separating them. Per the germline V gene, CDR1 is LGHDT and CDR2 is YNNKEL (reference sequence). The CDR3 DNA reads as TGTGCCAGCTCCTCGGGGGGGACATTTCATTTTAATTCTGGAAACACCATATATTTT. Encoded protein: CASSSGGTFHFNSGNTIYF.

This clonotype was counted between two and nine times. The chain has TRBV10-3 and TRBJ2-1; D uncertain. V was cut by 6 bases and J by 1 base, with 4 bases left in between. CDR1 is ENHRY and CDR2 is SYGVKD in the germline V gene. The CDR3 has 12 amino acids. CDR3 sequence: CAIRSSYNEQFF. In DNA form, the CDR3 reads TGTGCCATCAGGTCTTCCTACAATGAGCAGTTCTTC.

The J gene is TRBJ2-1, the V gene TRBV13; TRBD1 or TRBD2 may be the D gene (5 bases each). Trimming took off 4 bases at V and 8 bases at J, with 18 bases between the two ends. This CDR3 region has 15 residues. From germline, CDR1 is PRHDT and CDR2 FYEKMQ (reference sequence). The CDR3 region has the DNA TGTGCCAGCAGCTACCGGGACCGGCTAATCGATGAGCAGTTCTTC. Translation gives CASSYRDRLIDEQFF.

V gene TRBV7-9 combines with J gene TRBJ1-1; possible D gene TRBD1, 6 bases. V was pared by 1 base and J by 6 bases, with 15 bases between. The CDR3 consists of 15 residues. Germline V lookup: CDR1 SEHNR, CDR2 FQNEAQ (reference sequence). CDR3 sequence: CASSLGLQGMAEAFF. Here the CDR3 DNA reads TGTGCCAGCAGCTTAGGTCTGCAGGGGATGGCTGAAGCTTTCTTT.

This clonotype appeared many times. The V call is TRBV29-1, the J call TRBJ2-2, with TRBD1 as a possible D gene (6 bases). Looked up from germline, CDR1 is SQVTM and CDR2 is ANQGSEA. Trimming took off 5 bases at V and 4 bases at J, with 8 bases between the two ends. The CDR3 totals 12 residues. The CDR3 sequence: CSVTGSTGELFF. In DNA form, the CDR3 reads TGCAGCGTTACAGGGTCCACCGGGGAGCTGTTTTTT.